This T cell receptor (beta chain) was sequenced in a study of CD8 T cells in Susac syndrome. RNA was extracted with the RNeasy kit, and a quantity of about 0.45 to 1 ug was reverse transcribed using random hexamers. TCRdb fed the immunoSEQ multiplex PCR reads into MiXCR, producing one record per CDR3 protein. The sample lists 200,000 to 250,000 distinct CDR3 sequences, around 96% seen once, with 0.075% to 0.095% in the top ten. The CDR3 totals 14 residues. With 5 bases removed from V and 0 bases from J, the gap between germline ends came to 10 bases. CDR1 is DFQATT and CDR2 is SNEGSKA in the germline V gene (reference sequence).

This sequence joins TRBV20-1 and TRBJ2-2, with D hard to call. The source material was CD4+ T cells from PBMCs. The clonotype comes from a human donor with multiple sclerosis. The chain's CDR3 is CSAAYGSNTGELFF. CDR3 DNA sequence: TGCAGTGCTGCGTACGGGTCGAACACCGGGGAGCTGTTTTTT.